The 16 T cell receptor beta chains below all came from one sample that was sequenced in a study of a mutant IDH1 vaccine in newly diagnosed glioma. This table comes from immunoSEQ multiplex PCR, and its TCRdb copy is limited to in-frame clones, with some not included. The sample lists some 48,000 clones; more than 60% were seen once. No antigen has been assigned to these receptors. Time point given: week 35, safety follow-up. A 20-mer mutant IDH1 peptide at 300 ug was injected subcutaneously with topical imiquimod. The starting material was PBMCs, obtained from a glioma patient whose treatment included an IDH1 peptide vaccine. The receptors derive from a man aged 35 to 55 with glioma.

J is TRBJ2-3 and V is TRBV19; 8 bases fit TRBD2. The CDR3 extends over 16 amino acids. Germline V CDR1 and CDR2: LNHDA, SQIVND (reference sequence). V dropped 7 bases and J dropped 2; count of bases not matched to a gene: 11. CDR3 bases: TGTGCCAGTACCTACGGATATAGCGGGGTCACAGATACGCAGTATTTT. Protein product: CASTYGYSGVTDTQYF.

Only one count was recorded for this clone. V is TRBV11-2 and J is TRBJ1-1, with D perhaps matching TRBD1 (5 bases). This CDR3 comprises 14 residues. V gave up 1 base and J gave up 5 bases, with 11 bases separating them. The germline V gene has CDR1 SGHAT and CDR2 FQNNGV. The CDR3 nucleotides read TGTGCCAGCAGCTTAGGGGGGGTTGGAACTGAAGCTTTCTTT. It translates to CASSLGGVGTEAFF.

V and J are TRBV7-9 and TRBJ2-2; D not certain. The V end was cut by 7 bases, the J end by 6 bases, with 18 bases between. This CDR3 has 15 residues. CDR1 is SEHNR and CDR2 is FQNEAQ in the germline V gene (reference sequence). The DNA for the CDR3 is TGTGCCAGCATCCCGGTGTCCCGAGGCGCCGGGGAGCTGTTTTTT. It is translated as CASIPVSRGAGELFF.

The chain recombines TRBV6-4 with TRBJ2-7; TRBD1 or TRBD2 may be the D gene (5 bases each). The germline V and J ends were trimmed by 6 bases and 0 bases, with 9 bases remaining between them. Germline CDR1 MRHNA, CDR2 SNTAGT. The CDR3 has 13 residues. The DNA for the CDR3 is TGTGCCAGCAGCCTGGGGGTCTCCTACGAGCAGTACTTC. Translated: CASSLGVSYEQYF.

This clone has only one observation. The chain combines TRBV5-1 with TRBJ2-7; the match to TRBD2 covers 16 bases. The CDR3 covers 19 residues. Germline-derived CDR1 and CDR2 are SGHRS and YFSETQ. V lost 0 bases and J lost 2; bases outside the gene matches: 8. CDR3 bases: TGCGCCAGCAGCTTGGGGCCCGGGACTAGCGGGGGGGCTACCTACGAGCAGTACTTC. Its translation is CASSLGPGTSGGATYEQYF.

The CDR3 region is CASSFNRGRETQYF. The CDR3 nucleotides read TGTGCCAGCTCGTTTAATCGGGGCCGGGAGACCCAGTACTTC. This rearrangement joins TRBV5-8 to TRBJ2-5; D possibly matches TRBD1 or TRBD2 (5 bases each). The CDR3 spans 14 residues. Trimming cost V 7 bases and J 5 bases, with 18 bases left between them. Per germline, CDR1 SGHTS and CDR2 YDEGEE.

This sequence joins TRBV6-6 and TRBJ1-2; no reliable D call. The germline V gene encodes CDR1 MNHNY and CDR2 SVGAGI (reference sequence). This CDR3 region has 13 residues. Deletions cut 0 bases from V and 2 bases from J, with 4 bases between. The CDR3 bases are TGTGCCAGCAGTTACTCAGGGAACTATGGCTACACCTTC. It encodes CASSYSGNYGYTF.

The chain carries TRBV4-1 and TRBJ2-5; D not certain. Germline CDR1 is MGHRA and CDR2 is YSYEKL. CDR3 length: 13 residues. V dropped 3 bases and J dropped 5 bases, with 10 bases sitting between them. CDR3 region: CASSQRPWETQYF. CDR3 nucleotides: TGCGCCAGCAGCCAGCGTCCCTGGGAGACCCAGTACTTC.

The gene calls are TRBV30 and TRBJ2-1; D is possibly TRBD2 (6 bases). Germline CDR1 is GTSNPN and CDR2 is SVGIG (reference sequence). V shed 2 bases and J shed 4 bases, with 12 bases lying between them. There are 14 residues in the CDR3. Here the CDR3 reads CAWSSGGIYNEQFF. The CDR3 region has the DNA TGTGCCTGGAGTAGTGGGGGGATTTACAATGAGCAGTTCTTC.

The chain combines TRBV18 with TRBJ2-2; D perhaps matches TRBD2 (6 bases). V was cut by 2 bases and J by 6 bases, with 13 bases left in between. Germline assignment: CDR1 KGHSH and CDR2 LQKENI. The CDR3 length is 15 residues. CDR3 residues: CASSPMGTGAGELFF. Here the CDR3 DNA reads TGTGCCAGCTCACCAATGGGGACTGGAGCCGGGGAGCTGTTTTTT.

The V call is TRBV4-1, the J call TRBJ1-1; 7 bases match TRBD1. Germline CDR1 and CDR2: MGHRA and YSYEKL. This CDR3 spans 14 amino acids. V shed 9 bases and J 1 base; nucleotides not matched to a gene: 8. CDR3 region: CASRQGEGNTEAFF. The DNA of the CDR3 is TGCGCCAGTCGACAGGGTGAGGGGAACACTGAAGCTTTCTTT.

DNA of the CDR3: TGTGCCAGCAGCTTGGTGCAAGAGACCCAGTACTTC. This gives the protein CASSLVQETQYF. The rearrangement links TRBV7-9 to TRBJ2-5; unclear D gene. The V and J ends lost 3 bases and 2 bases respectively, with 4 bases between them. The CDR3 totals 12 residues. CDR1 and CDR2 (germline): SEHNR, FQNEAQ (reference sequence). Full variable domain (outside the CDR3, taken from reference TRBV7-9 and TRBJ2-5): DTGVSQNPRHKITKRGQNVTFRCDPISEHNRLYWYRQTLGQGPEFLTYFQNEAQLEKSRLLSDRFSAERPKGSFSTLEIQRTEQGDSAMYLCASSLVQETQYFGPGTRLLVL.

This clone has just a few counts. Here the CDR3 DNA reads TGTGCCTGGAGCCCGGACGGTTTTCGGCACACTGAAGCTTTCTTT. Residues: CAWSPDGFRHTEAFF. The chain employs TRBV30 and TRBJ1-1; D is undetermined. V lost 3 bases and J 3 bases, leaving 17 bases between the germline ends. The germline CDR1 and CDR2 sequences are GTSNPN and SVGIG (reference sequence). The CDR3 has 15 amino acids.

This clone was picked up a small number of times. The chain uses TRBV6-6 and TRBJ1-6; possibly TRBD1 for D (5 bases). This CDR3 has 15 residues. The V and J ends lost 0 bases and 7 bases respectively, with 10 bases between them. The germline gives CDR1 MNHNY, CDR2 SVGAGI (reference sequence). The CDR3 spells CASSYSRGENSPLHF. The CDR3 DNA is TGTGCCAGCAGTTACTCGCGAGGGGAAAATTCACCCCTCCACTTT.

The chain uses TRBV7-2 and TRBJ1-2; tentative D call: TRBD1 (6 bases). Trimming stripped 6 bases from V and 3 bases from J, with 11 bases between. The CDR3 has 13 residues. The germline V gene has CDR1 SGHTA and CDR2 FQGNSA. The CDR3 DNA follows: TGTGCCAGCAGTCTCAGGGGATACTATGGCTACACCTTC. Translated, it gives CASSLRGYYGYTF.

This chain joins TRBV6-1 and TRBJ2-3, with a tentative D call TRBD2 (6 bases). V shed 6 bases and J shed 2 bases, with 9 bases lying between them. Germline values: CDR1 MNHNS, CDR2 SASEGT. This CDR3 has 13 residues. The CDR3 DNA reads TGTGCCAGCAGGGGACTTAACACAGATACGCAGTATTTT. Its translation: CASRGLNTDTQYF.